This record looks at one T cell receptor beta chain sequence and its context. Its antigen is not yet known. Base quality data are lacking; no much larger clone is found one base away. Including cysteine and phenylalanine, the CDR3 has 15 amino acids. Only the CDR3 part of the read is kept: 45 bases, read in frame from the first base. The junction shows trimming of 4 bases on V and 5 bases on J, and the gene matches do not reach 9 bases of it. This specimen's treatment or condition label, per the study, means: allogeneic hematopoietic cell transplantation with graft depleted of TCRalphabeta T cells and CD19 B cells. TCRalphabeta/CD19-depleted allogeneic hematopoietic cell grafts were given to the transplant recipients, all of whom were children. This record belongs to a study of T-cell reconstitution after alpha-beta-depleted transplantation in children (dated by TCRdb to the mid-2010s). As for the study more broadly: The study quantitatively tracked T-cell immune reconstitution after TCRalphabeta/CD19-depleted allogeneic hematopoietic cell transplantation in children using TCR repertoire profiling.

The library was prepared using PCR. The data were produced on an Illumina HiSeq 2500. TCR library preparation used molecular barcoding, with unique molecular identifiers applied to normalize quantification of the TCRbeta repertoire. TCRdb redid the processing of the public reads, applying fastp at Q25 and MiXCR, and retained in-frame beta chains. Duplicate CDR3 protein sequences are folded into a single record with the most common DNA and genes. The sample table lists about 980,000 distinct CDR3 sequences, about 30% of them with a count of one. Over 25% of the sample is in the top ten clones. Paper-wide results and their limitations: In some patients, the high TCRbeta diversity seen at day 60 was put down to recipient T cells and intrathymic progenitors that had survived conditioning. Apparently early alphabetaT-cell count recovery about two months after transplant reportedly relied on only several hundred rapidly expanded clones derived from non-depleted graft cells. The frequencies of hyperexpanded clones fell over the following months, and after one year, T-cell counts and TCRbeta diversity were mostly attributed to newly produced T cells.

Here the sequenced sample was PBMCs, mostly from graft donor cells, taken 360 days after TCRalphabeta/CD19-depleted stem cell transplant. The sequence joins TRBV12-3 or TRBV12-4 to TRBJ1-1; 8 junctional bases match TRBD1. The source of this sequence is a boy younger than two who had a stem cell transplant for SCID, so the T cells may come from the graft donor. The DNA is TGTGCCAGCAGTTCTCCGTACAGGGGGGAGACTGAAGCTTTCTTT. Translated, this gives CASSSPYRGETEAFF.